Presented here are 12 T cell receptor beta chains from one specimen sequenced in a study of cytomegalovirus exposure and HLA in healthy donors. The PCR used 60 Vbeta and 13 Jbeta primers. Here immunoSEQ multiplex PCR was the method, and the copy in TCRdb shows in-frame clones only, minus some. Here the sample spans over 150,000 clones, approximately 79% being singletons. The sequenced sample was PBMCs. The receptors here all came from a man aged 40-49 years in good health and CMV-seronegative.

CDR3 residues: CASSFGSWETQYF. CDR3 bases: TGCGCCAGCAGCTTCGGTAGCTGGGAGACCCAGTACTTC. The J gene is TRBJ2-5, the V gene TRBV5-1; D ambiguous. The CDR3 is 13 amino acids. Trimming removed 2 bases from V and 5 bases from J, with 10 bases in between. CDR1 and CDR2 from the germline V gene are SGHRS and YFSETQ.

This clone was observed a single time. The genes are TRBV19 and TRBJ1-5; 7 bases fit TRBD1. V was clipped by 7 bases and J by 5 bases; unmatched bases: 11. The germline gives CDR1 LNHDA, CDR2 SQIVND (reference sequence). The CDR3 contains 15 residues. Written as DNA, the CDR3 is TGTGCCAGTACCTCGGAGAGGGGGCTTGATCAGCCCCAGCATTTT. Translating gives CASTSERGLDQPQHF.

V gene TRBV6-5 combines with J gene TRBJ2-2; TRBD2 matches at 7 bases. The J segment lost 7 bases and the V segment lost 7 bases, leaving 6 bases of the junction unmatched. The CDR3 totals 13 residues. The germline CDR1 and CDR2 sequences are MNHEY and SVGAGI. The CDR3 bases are TGTGCCAGCACCCTTGGGACTAACGGGGAGCTGTTTTTT. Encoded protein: CASTLGTNGELFF.

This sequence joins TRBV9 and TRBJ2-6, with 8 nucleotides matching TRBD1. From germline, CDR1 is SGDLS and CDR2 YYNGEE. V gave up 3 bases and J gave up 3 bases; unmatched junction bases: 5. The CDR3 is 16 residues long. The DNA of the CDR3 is TGTGCCAGCAGCGCCCAGGGGGCGGGTGGGGCCAACGTCCTGACTTTC. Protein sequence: CASSAQGAGGANVLTF.

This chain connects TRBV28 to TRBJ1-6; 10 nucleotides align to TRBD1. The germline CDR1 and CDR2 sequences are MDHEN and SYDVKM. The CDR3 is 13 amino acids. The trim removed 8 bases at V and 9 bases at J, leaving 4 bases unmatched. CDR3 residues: CASWGQGSSPLHF. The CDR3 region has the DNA TGTGCCAGCTGGGGACAGGGGAGTTCACCCCTCCACTTT.

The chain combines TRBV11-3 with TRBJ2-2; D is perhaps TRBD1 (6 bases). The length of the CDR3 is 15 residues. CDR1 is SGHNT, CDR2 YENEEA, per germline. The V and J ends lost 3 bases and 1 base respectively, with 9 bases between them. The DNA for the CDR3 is TGTGCCAGCAGCTTTGGCAGGGGGAACACCGGGGAGCTGTTTTTT. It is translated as CASSFGRGNTGELFF.

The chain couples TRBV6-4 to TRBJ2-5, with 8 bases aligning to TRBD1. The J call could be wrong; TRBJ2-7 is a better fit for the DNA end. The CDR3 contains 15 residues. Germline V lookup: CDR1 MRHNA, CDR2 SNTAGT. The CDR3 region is CASSALTGEEGEQYF. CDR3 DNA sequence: TGTGCCAGCAGTGCCTTGACAGGGGAAGAAGGCGAGCAGTACTTC.

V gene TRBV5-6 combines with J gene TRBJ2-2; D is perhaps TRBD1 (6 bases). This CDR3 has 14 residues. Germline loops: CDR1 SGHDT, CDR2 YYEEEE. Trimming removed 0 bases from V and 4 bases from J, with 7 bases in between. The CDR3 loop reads CASSLGGPTGELFF. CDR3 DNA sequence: TGTGCCAGCAGCTTGGGGGGGCCCACCGGGGAGCTGTTTTTT.

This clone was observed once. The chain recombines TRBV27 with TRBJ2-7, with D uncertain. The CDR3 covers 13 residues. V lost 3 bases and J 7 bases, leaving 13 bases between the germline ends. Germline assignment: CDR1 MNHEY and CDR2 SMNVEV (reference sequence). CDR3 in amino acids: CASSLYSTREQYF. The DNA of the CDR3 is TGTGCCAGCAGTTTGTACAGCACAAGAGAGCAGTACTTC.

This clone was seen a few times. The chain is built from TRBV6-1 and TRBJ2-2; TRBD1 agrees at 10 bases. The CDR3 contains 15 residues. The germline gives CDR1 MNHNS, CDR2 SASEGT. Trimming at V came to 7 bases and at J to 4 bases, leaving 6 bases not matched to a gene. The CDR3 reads CASTRDRGRTGELFF. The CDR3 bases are TGTGCCAGCACTCGAGACAGGGGGCGCACCGGGGAGCTGTTTTTT.

The CDR3 sequence is CASASGPRGTQYF. In DNA form, the CDR3 reads TGTGCCAGCGCTTCGGGACCGCGGGGTACGCAGTATTTT. The chain links TRBV27 to TRBJ2-3; the D gene is possibly TRBD2 (6 bases). V dropped 8 bases and J dropped 8 bases, with 17 bases sitting between them. The germline gives CDR1 MNHEY, CDR2 SMNVEV (reference sequence). The CDR3 contains 13 residues.

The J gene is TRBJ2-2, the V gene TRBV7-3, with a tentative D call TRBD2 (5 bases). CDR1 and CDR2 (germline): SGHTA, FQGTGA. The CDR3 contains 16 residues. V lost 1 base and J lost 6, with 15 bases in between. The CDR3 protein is CASSLNVGGAAGELFF. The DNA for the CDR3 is TGTGCCAGCAGCTTAAACGTTGGAGGTGCGGCCGGGGAGCTGTTTTTT.